This T cell receptor (beta chain) is from a study of response to subunit inactivated influenza vaccine. Study-level points and caveats: The authors suggested that few new T cells are recruited per seasonal influenza vaccination.

TCRdb redid the calling of the RT-PCR reads with MiXCR, one entry per CDR3 protein. The sample carries about 830,000 distinct CDR3 sequences, roughly 20% recorded once. Germline loops: CDR1 SGHKS, CDR2 YYEKEE (reference sequence). The V end was cut by 4 bases, the J end by 0 bases, with 14 bases between. The CDR3 runs to 15 residues. Of note for this clonotype: What it binds is unknown.

The sample consisted of PBMCs from blood, taken around 5 days after vaccination. This TCR came from a man aged 45-65 years who received an inactivated influenza vaccine. The V call is TRBV5-5, the J call TRBJ2-7; tentative D call: TRBD2 (6 bases). The chain's CDR3 is CASSPGGALSYEQYF. CDR3 nucleotides: TGTGCCAGCAGCCCCGGGGGAGCGCTCTCCTACGAGCAGTACTTC.